This T cell receptor (beta chain) was captured in a study of identical twins. General observations from the study: Within beta out-of-frame sequences, the excess sharing observed between twins was weaker. Without tracking the same donors, conclusions rested on cross-sectional statistical analysis.

This CDR3 region has 15 residues. V dropped 1 base and J dropped 0 bases, with 7 bases sitting between them. This clonotype occurred a few times. What it recognizes is unknown. One entry per CDR3 protein, called by TCRdb with MiXCR from the 5' RACE reads. Of around 480,000 distinct CDR3 sequences in the sample, approximately 15% are singletons; the top ten hold about 0.54%. The same data also went into a second study, on yellow fever vaccine responses in identical twins.

Sequenced: CD4+ T cells sorted from blood. This chain links TRBV12-3 or TRBV12-4 with TRBJ1-3; D gene uncertain. The receptor was derived from a woman aged 18 to 35 in good health. CDR3 sequence: CASSLVGSSGNTIYF. CDR3 nucleotides: TGTGCCAGCAGTTTAGTCGGGTCCTCTGGAAACACCATATATTTT.